This TCR beta chain comes out of a study of CD8 T cells in Susac syndrome. Germline CDR1 and CDR2: SNHLY and FYNNEI. CDR3 length: 14 amino acids. Trimming cost V 2 bases and J 0 bases, with 6 bases left between them. Reverse transcription of roughly 0.45 to 1 ug RNA used random hexamers. TCRdb redid the calling of the immunoSEQ multiplex PCR reads with MiXCR, one entry per CDR3 protein. The sample has some 200,000 distinct CDR3 sequences, roughly 90% seen once. The rearrangement uses TRBV2 and TRBJ2-3; unclear D gene. Sequencing used CD4+ T cells from PBMCs. The sequence was obtained from a human donor with Susac syndrome. This CDR3 is CASSERISTDTQYF. In nucleotides, the CDR3 is TGTGCCAGCAGTGAAAGGATCAGCACAGATACGCAGTATTTT. The full variable domain, with the rest looked up from reference TRBV2 and TRBJ2-3, is EPEVTQTPSHQVTQMGQEVILRCVPISNHLYFYWYRQILGQKVEFLVSFYNNEISEKSEIFDDQFSVERPDGSNFTLKIRSTKLEDSAMYFCASSERISTDTQYFGPGTRLTVL.